In its sample, the clone carrying this T cell receptor beta chain was seen a few times. The data were taken from a study of T-cell reconstitution after alpha-beta-depleted transplantation in children. Unique molecular identifiers were built into the TCRbeta library. A single record per CDR3 protein comes from TCRdb applying MiXCR to the PCR reads. The repertoire holds fewer than 550,000 distinct CDR3 sequences, with 11% as singletons. Trimming shortened V by 7 bases and J by 2 bases, and 15 bases separated the two germline ends. The CDR3 has 14 residues. The source material was PBMCs from the stem cell graft donor, sampled from the stem cell graft. The chain recombines TRBV12-3 or TRBV12-4 with TRBJ2-7; D call uncertain. This clonotype originated in a human donor who donated a stem cell graft to a child with acute myeloid leukemia. The CDR3 DNA sequence: TGTGCCAGCACCATTCCGGGCGGAACCTACGAGCAGTACTTC. This translates into CASTIPGGTYEQYF.